The clone carrying this T cell receptor beta chain was found many times. This entry belongs to a study of CD8 T cells in ankylosing spondylitis. Making the TCR beta libraries involved quantitative 5'-RACE with molecular barcodes. TCRdb re-called the 5' RACE reads through MiXCR, storing one row per CDR3 protein. The sample lists around 150,000 distinct CDR3 sequences, roughly 6.6% seen once, with 9.5% to 15% in the top ten. Per the germline V gene, CDR1 is SGHTA and CDR2 is FQGTGA. The CDR3 consists of 14 residues. The V segment lost 5 bases and the J segment 4 bases; nucleotides outside the gene matches: 6.

The material sequenced was blood, either unsorted or a sorted T cell fraction (not recorded which). The sequence came from a female donor with ankylosing spondylitis or in good health (not recorded which). The rearrangement joins TRBV7-3 to TRBJ2-3; TRBD2 matches 7 bases. The CDR3 region is CASSPTSSADTQYF. CDR3 bases: TGTGCCAGCAGCCCGACTAGCTCCGCAGATACGCAGTATTTT.